Following are 10 T cell receptor beta chains from one sample sequenced in a study of T cell responses to AZD1222 COVID-19 vaccine. Assay used: immunoSEQ multiplex PCR; TCRdb lists only in-frame clones, some missing. The data contain 150,000 or so clones, 70% to 90% of them singletons. The material sequenced was peripheral blood, taken on day 0 of MenACWY control vaccination. The source is an adult in good health.

This clone was found once. The chain recombines TRBV11-3 with TRBJ1-5, with D possibly TRBD1 on 6 matching bases. The ends were cut back, 5 bases at V and 7 bases at J, with 12 bases in the middle. Germline V gives CDR1 SGHNT, CDR2 YENEEA. The CDR3 has 13 residues. As DNA, the CDR3 is TGTGCCAGCAGCCTTACAGGGCCCCAGCCCCAGCATTTT. Its protein is CASSLTGPQPQHF.

The chain recombines TRBV2 with TRBJ2-3, with D possibly matching TRBD2 (7 bases). The ends were cut back, 6 bases at V and 0 bases at J, with 16 bases in the middle. Germline V gene data show CDR1 as SNHLY and CDR2 as FYNNEI. The CDR3 is made up of 16 amino acids. Here the CDR3 DNA reads TGTGCCAGCAGCCGAGGGGGGGGGCCAAGCACAGATACGCAGTATTTT. This translates into CASSRGGGPSTDTQYF.

This clone was seen once. J is TRBJ1-2 and V is TRBV5-1; D is unclear. V was pared by 1 base and J by 5 bases, with 12 bases between. This CDR3 is 14 amino acids long. CDR1 is SGHRS, CDR2 YFSETQ, per germline. CDR3 residues: CASSLLPGSYGYTF. The CDR3 nucleotides are TGCGCCAGCAGCTTGTTGCCGGGATCGTATGGCTACACCTTC.

The chain links TRBV12-1 to TRBJ1-5. TRBV12-1 is given as a pseudogene. CDR3 length: 13 residues. DNA of the CDR3: TGTGCCAGCAGCTTTATCGGGAATCAGCCCCAGCATTTT. Protein sequence: CASSFIGNQPQHF.

This chain connects TRBV5-1 to TRBJ2-2; 8 positions agree with TRBD1. In germline, CDR1 is SGHRS, CDR2 YFSETQ. Losses at the gene ends were 0 bases for V and 2 bases for J; bases not matched to a gene: 3. The CDR3 contains 16 residues. This chain's CDR3 is CASSLGSGGNTGELFF. In nucleotides, the CDR3 is TGCGCCAGCAGCTTGGGGTCAGGGGGCAACACCGGGGAGCTGTTTTTT. The whole variable domain, remainder taken from reference TRBV5-1 and TRBJ2-2, is KAGVTQTPRYLIKTRGQQVTLSCSPISGHRSVSWYQQTPGQGLQFLFEYFSETQRNKGNFPGRFSGRQFSNSRSEMNVSTLELGDSALYLCASSLGSGGNTGELFFGEGSRLTVL.

This chain joins TRBV7-9 and TRBJ2-4; the D is unclear. CDR1 and CDR2 from the germline V gene are SEHNR and FQNEAQ (reference sequence). There are 11 residues in the CDR3. The germline V and J ends were trimmed by 5 bases and 9 bases, with 8 bases remaining between them. DNA for the CDR3: TGTGCCAGCAGCCTGTCCGGCATTCAGTACTTC. Translating it yields CASSLSGIQYF.

The rearrangement uses TRBV12-5 and TRBJ2-1; TRBD2 matches 10 bases. CDR1 is LGHNT, CDR2 FRNRAP, per germline. There are 16 residues in the CDR3. V dropped 1 base and J dropped 7; count of bases not matched to a gene: 7. In DNA form, the CDR3 reads TGTGCTAGTGGTTTGGAACTAGCGGGAATTGATAATGAGCAGTTCTTC. Encoded protein: CASGLELAGIDNEQFF.

The chain carries TRBV6-1 and TRBJ1-4; TRBD1 agrees at 7 bases. V lost 0 bases and J lost 7; bases outside the gene matches: 2. This CDR3 comprises 14 residues. Germline loops: CDR1 MNHNS, CDR2 SASEGT. This chain's CDR3 is CASSEAGGFEKLFF. CDR3 DNA: TGTGCCAGCAGTGAAGCAGGGGGCTTTGAAAAACTGTTTTTT.

CDR3 residues: CASSPSLNQPQHF. The CDR3 coding sequence is TGTGCCAGCTCACCTTCTCTCAATCAGCCCCAGCATTTT. This chain links TRBV18 with TRBJ1-5; D is undetermined. V was clipped by 3 bases and J by 3 bases, with 6 bases between them. The CDR3 is 13 residues long. Germline V gives CDR1 KGHSH, CDR2 LQKENI.

The chain recombines TRBV10-3 with TRBJ2-3; D gene uncertain. Trimming stripped 4 bases from V and 0 bases from J, with 5 bases between. The germline gives CDR1 ENHRY, CDR2 SYGVKD. This CDR3 spans 13 amino acids. This chain's CDR3 is CAISAPSTDTQYF. In DNA, the CDR3 is TGTGCCATCAGTGCCCCTAGCACAGATACGCAGTATTTT.